This T cell receptor beta chain was sequenced during a study of spatial heterogeneity in lung cancer. Overall study: Raw sequencing reads included, on average, more than eight appearances of each unique TCR and UMI combination. Study findings and constraints: Tumoral mutation counts were tracked by counts of expanded intratumoral alpha and beta TCRs.

TCRdb reprocessed the 5' RACE reads with MiXCR, giving one entry per CDR3 protein. The repertoire holds about 25,000 distinct CDR3 sequences, with roughly 8.3% as singletons. Time point of the sample: sample taken at primary tumor resection. V lost 0 bases, J lost 8 bases, and 10 bases stayed unmatched. The CDR3 sequence is 17 residues long. From germline, CDR1 is SGDLS and CDR2 YYNGEE. This clonotype occurred many times. Its antigen is undetermined. The TCR sequence derives from a male donor with early-stage non-small cell lung cancer. The sequences come from lung tumor tissue, collected at surgery. This chain links TRBV9 with TRBJ2-2; TRBD2 agrees at 10 bases. CDR3 DNA: TGTGCCAGCAGCGTAGTCCCCAGCGGGGGGGCGTCGGGGGAGCTGTTTTTT. Residues: CASSVVPSGGASGELFF. The variable domain in full, completed from reference TRBV9 and TRBJ2-2, reads DSGVTQTPKHLITATGQRVTLRCSPRSGDLSVYWYQQSLDQGLQFLIQYYNGEERAKGNILERFSAQQFPDLHSELNLSSLELGDSALYFCASSVVPSGGASGELFFGEGSRLTVL.